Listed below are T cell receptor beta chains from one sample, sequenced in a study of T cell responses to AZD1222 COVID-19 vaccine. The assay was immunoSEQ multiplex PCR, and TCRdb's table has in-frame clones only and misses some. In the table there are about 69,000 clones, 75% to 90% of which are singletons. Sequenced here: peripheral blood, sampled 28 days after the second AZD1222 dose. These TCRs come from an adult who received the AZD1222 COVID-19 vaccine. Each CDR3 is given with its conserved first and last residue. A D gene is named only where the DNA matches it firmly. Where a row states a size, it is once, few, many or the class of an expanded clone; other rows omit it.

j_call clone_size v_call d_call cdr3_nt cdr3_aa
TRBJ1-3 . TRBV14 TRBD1 TGTGCCAGCAGCCAGCGACAGGGGTATTCTGGAAACACCATATATTTT CASSQRQGYSGNTIYF
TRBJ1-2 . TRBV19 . TGTGCCAGTAGTGGCGTAATAGGTGGCTACACCTTC CASSGVIGGYTF
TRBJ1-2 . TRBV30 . TGTGCCTGTCGAATCATTAACTATGGCTACACCTTC CACRIINYGYTF
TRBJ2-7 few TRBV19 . TGTGCCAGTAGTTTAGCCCAGGACAGTTCCCACGAGCAGTACTTC CASSLAQDSSHEQYF
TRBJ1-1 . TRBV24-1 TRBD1 TGTGCCACCAGGGACAGGGGGAGCACTGAAGCTTTCTTT CATRDRGSTEAFF
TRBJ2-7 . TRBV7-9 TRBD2 TGTGCCAGCAGCTTAAGCGGGGGGGCCGAGATAGTTTCCGAGCAGTACTTC CASSLSGGAEIVSEQYF
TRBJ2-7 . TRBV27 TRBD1 TGTGCCAGCAGTTTAAGTGGGACAGGGGCCTACGAGCAGTACTTC CASSLSGTGAYEQYF
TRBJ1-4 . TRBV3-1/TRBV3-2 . TGTGCCAGCAGCCAGGGGCGTCATAATGAAAAACTGTTTTTT CASSQGRHNEKLFF
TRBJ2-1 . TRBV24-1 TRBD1 TGTGCCACCAGTGACCGCGCTGCCCGACAGGGCTTCAATGAGCAGTTCTTC CATSDRAARQGFNEQFF
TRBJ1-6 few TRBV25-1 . TGTGCCAGCAGTCTGTCCGGGGGATCCCTCCACTTT CASSLSGGSLHF
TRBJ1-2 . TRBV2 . TGTGCCTTACGGGTCCCCCCCATCGGCTACACCTTC CALRVPPIGYTF
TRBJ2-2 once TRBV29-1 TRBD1 TGCAGCGTCAGATCTGACAGGGGGGAAAGCGGGGAGCTGTTTTTT CSVRSDRGESGELFF
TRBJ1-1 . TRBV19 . TGTGCCAGTAGTATTAGGGCGGGGGGGACTGAAGCTTTCTTT CASSIRAGGTEAFF
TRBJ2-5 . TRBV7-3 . TGTGCCAGCAGCTTAACTCCGGGCCCAACCTACGCCCGAGAGACCCAGTACTTC CASSLTPGPTYARETQYF
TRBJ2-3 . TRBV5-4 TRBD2 TGTGCCAGCAGCTTGGACAGAGCGGGACTAAGGGATACGCAGTATTTT CASSLDRAGLRDTQYF
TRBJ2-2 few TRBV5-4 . TGTGCCAGCAGCTTGAACCAGGCCTACACCGGGGAGCTGTTTTTT CASSLNQAYTGELFF
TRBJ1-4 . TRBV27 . TGTGCCAGCAGTTCCTGGACTAATGAAAAACTGTTTTTT CASSSWTNEKLFF
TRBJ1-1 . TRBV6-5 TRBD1 TGTGCCAGCAGTTACCAACAGGGGGACACTGAAGCTTTCTTT CASSYQQGDTEAFF
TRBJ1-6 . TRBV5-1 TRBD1 TGCGCCAGCAGCTTGGCCTCAGGGGGTAATTCACCCCTCCACTTT CASSLASGGNSPLHF
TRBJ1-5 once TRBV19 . TGTGCCAGTAGTGAGTTTACAGGGAGCCAGCATTTT CASSEFTGSQHF
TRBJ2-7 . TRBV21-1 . TGTGCCAGCAGCATCGGGAAGGGGCCAGGGGGCTACGAGCAGTACTTC CASSIGKGPGGYEQYF
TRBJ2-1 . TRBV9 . TGTGCCAGCAGCGCCCACGGGGACAATGAGCAGTTCTTC CASSAHGDNEQFF
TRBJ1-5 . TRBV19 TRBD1 TGTGCCAGTAGTATCGACAGGGTTCTCAATCAGCCCCAGCATTTT CASSIDRVLNQPQHF
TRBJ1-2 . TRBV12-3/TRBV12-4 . TGTGCCAGCAGCAAAGAGGTTAACTATGGCTACACCTTC CASSKEVNYGYTF
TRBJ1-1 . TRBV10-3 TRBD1 TGTGCCATCCGGGACAGGGAGACTGAAGCTTTCTTT CAIRDRETEAFF
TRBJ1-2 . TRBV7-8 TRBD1 TGTGCCAGCAGCCCCTCCGGGGCAGGGGGACACTATGGCTACACCTTC CASSPSGAGGHYGYTF
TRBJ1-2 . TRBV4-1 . TGCGCCAGCAGCCAAGATCCAGGAGGCGTCTTGGGCTATGGCTACACCTTC CASSQDPGGVLGYGYTF
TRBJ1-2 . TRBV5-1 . TGCGCCAGCAGCTTGGGGGGTTCGAACTATGGCTACACCTTC CASSLGGSNYGYTF
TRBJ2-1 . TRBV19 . TGTGCCAGTAGTATCAGGGGCCGGGTCTACAATGAGCAGTTCTTC CASSIRGRVYNEQFF
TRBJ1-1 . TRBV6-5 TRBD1 TGTGCCAGCAGTTACGCCGGGACAGGGAAGAACACTGAAGCTTTCTTT CASSYAGTGKNTEAFF
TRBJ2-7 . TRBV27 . TGTGCCAGCAAACCGAATCTATCAGGGTACGAGCAGTACTTC CASKPNLSGYEQYF
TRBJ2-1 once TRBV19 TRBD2 TGTGCCAGTAGTCCCGAGGCCACTAGCGGCTACAATGAGCAGTTCTTC CASSPEATSGYNEQFF
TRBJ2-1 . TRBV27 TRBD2 TGTGCCAGCAGTTCCCCGGGACACGGACTAGCGGATTACAATGAGCAGTTCTTC CASSSPGHGLADYNEQFF
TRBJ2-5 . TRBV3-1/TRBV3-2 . TGTGCCAGCAGCCGGTTAGCGGAAGAGACCCAGTACTTC CASSRLAEETQYF
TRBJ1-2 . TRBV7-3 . TGTGCCAGCAACACTTACGGGTTTCCCCCTAACTATGGCTACACCTTC CASNTYGFPPNYGYTF
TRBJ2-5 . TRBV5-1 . TGCGCCAGCAGCTTGCGGGAACGAGAGACCCAGTACTTC CASSLRERETQYF
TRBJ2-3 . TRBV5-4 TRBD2 TGTGCCAGCAGCTTAGCGGGAACCACAGATACGCAGTATTTT CASSLAGTTDTQYF
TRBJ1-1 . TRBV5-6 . TGTGCCAGCAGCTTGACAGGGCCGAACACTGAAGCTTTCTTT CASSLTGPNTEAFF
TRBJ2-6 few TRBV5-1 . TGCGCCAGCAGCTTGGGGAGGGGTCTCTCTGGGGCCAACGTCCTGACTTTC CASSLGRGLSGANVLTF
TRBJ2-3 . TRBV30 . TGTGCCTGGGACGTTCTTGGTACGCAGTATTTT CAWDVLGTQYF
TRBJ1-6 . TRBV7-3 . TGTGCCAGCAGCTTCGGGGGACAAAGTGGTTCACCCCTCCACTTT CASSFGGQSGSPLHF
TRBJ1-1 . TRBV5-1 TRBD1 TGCGCCAGCAGCCATGGCACAGGGGGGACTGAAGCTTTCTTT CASSHGTGGTEAFF
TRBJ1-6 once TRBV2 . TGTGCCAGCAGTGATATTGGGGCCAATAATTCACCCCTCCACTTT CASSDIGANNSPLHF
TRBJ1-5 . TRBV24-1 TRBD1 TGTGCCACCAGTGCCGTACAGGGGGCGAGCAATCAGCCCCAGCATTTT CATSAVQGASNQPQHF
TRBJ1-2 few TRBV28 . TGTGCCAGCAGTTTGGGGGGCACCTACCCCTATGGCTACACCTTC CASSLGGTYPYGYTF
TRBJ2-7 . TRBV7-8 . TGTGCCAGCAGCTTAGCGGGGAATCGGGAGCAGTACTTC CASSLAGNREQYF
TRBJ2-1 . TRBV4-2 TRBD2 TGTGCCAGCAGCCGTGAAGCCAGCGGGGGGGCCGTCGGCAATGAGCAGTTCTTC CASSREASGGAVGNEQFF
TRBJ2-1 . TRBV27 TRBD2 TGTGCCAGCAGTTCGGGGGGGCCCTATGAGCAGTTCTTC CASSSGGPYEQFF
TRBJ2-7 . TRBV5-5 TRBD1 TGTGCCAGCAGCTTGGGTGACAGGGGGTATCCCTACGAGCAGTACTTC CASSLGDRGYPYEQYF
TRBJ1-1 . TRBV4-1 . TGCGCCAGCAGCCAAAACACTGAAGCTTTCTTT CASSQNTEAFF
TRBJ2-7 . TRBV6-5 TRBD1 TGTGCCAGCAGTTACTCGGGACAGGACTACGAGCAGTACTTC CASSYSGQDYEQYF
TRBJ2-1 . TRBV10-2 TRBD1 TGCGCCAGCAGTGATAGGACAGGGGGTTCCTCCTACAATGAGCAGTTCTTC CASSDRTGGSSYNEQFF
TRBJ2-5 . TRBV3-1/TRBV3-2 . TGTGCCAGCAGCCAAGATAGGCGGACCCAGTACTTC CASSQDRRTQYF